A single sample gave rise to the 16 T cell receptor beta chains below, sequenced in a study of beta chain features in type 1 diabetes (dated 2018 in TCRdb). The library came from the immunoSEQ multiplex PCR assay. The High Capacity cDNA Reverse Transcription Kit was used to reverse transcribe all of the isolated RNA, meaning that expressed TCRB transcripts were what got sequenced. Drawn from immuneACCESS, this table holds only the in-frame rearrangements with V and J called that TCRdb kept. Clones are partly lost; checked studies trace under half to an unresolved V gene and leave the rest unexplained. Here the sample has fewer than 900,000 clones; about 17% occur a single time. Of the sample, 0.02% to 0.025% is held by the ten largest clones. The sequenced material came from naive CD4+ T cells from blood. Explained via the paper, the cell subset or site label denotes: true naive CD4+ T cells. Source of these receptors: a woman younger than 35 in good health.

V usage is TRBV10-3 and J usage is TRBJ2-7; 7 nucleotides line up with TRBD1. The trim removed 11 bases at V and 1 base at J, leaving 11 bases unmatched. This CDR3 comprises 14 residues. Germline V gene lookup returns CDR1 ENHRY and CDR2 SYGVKD. The chain's CDR3 is CAAQGTENSYEQYF. The CDR3 nucleotides read TGTGCCGCACAGGGGACAGAAAATTCCTACGAGCAGTACTTC.

The rearrangement uses TRBV14 and TRBJ1-1; D call uncertain. CDR3 length equals 16 residues. Germline-derived CDR1 and CDR2 are SGHDN and FVKESK. V was shortened by 5 bases and J by 3 bases, with 19 bases between the two germline ends. CDR3 sequence: CASSSGSDPWYTEAFF. The CDR3 bases are TGTGCCAGCAGCTCCGGGTCGGACCCGTGGTACACTGAAGCTTTCTTT.

CDR3 bases: TGTGCCAGCAGTTTGAGGGGACAGGGGGCATGGGGCCTATACAATGAGCAGTTCTTC. Its translation is CASSLRGQGAWGLYNEQFF. The rearrangement joins TRBV27 to TRBJ2-1; 12 bases match TRBD1. This CDR3 contains 19 residues. Germline CDR1 MNHEY, CDR2 SMNVEV (reference sequence). With V trimmed by 3 bases and J by 4 bases, 13 bases remained unmatched.

The genes are TRBV5-6 and TRBJ2-7, with D possibly TRBD2 on 6 matching bases. Trimming cost V 1 base and J 5 bases, with 10 bases left between them. Germline V lookup: CDR1 SGHDT, CDR2 YYEEEE. This CDR3 spans 13 amino acids. The CDR3 region is CASSLLGEDEQYF. The CDR3 nucleotides read TGTGCCAGCAGCTTGTTAGGGGAGGACGAGCAGTACTTC.

The chain recombines TRBV5-1 with TRBJ2-7, with D hard to call. The CDR3 is 15 residues long. V gave up 0 bases and J gave up 0 bases, with 10 bases separating them. Germline loops: CDR1 SGHRS, CDR2 YFSETQ. The CDR3 region is CASSLGEKTSYEQYF. The CDR3 DNA reads as TGCGCCAGCAGCTTGGGCGAGAAAACCTCCTACGAGCAGTACTTC.

This clone was observed a handful of times. V usage is TRBV6-5 and J usage is TRBJ2-2; D not resolved. Germline V lookup: CDR1 MNHEY, CDR2 SVGAGI. The CDR3 runs 15 residues. Deletions cut 2 bases from V and 2 bases from J, with 9 bases between. CDR3 residues: CASSYGPSNTGELFF. Here the CDR3 DNA reads TGTGCCAGCAGTTACGGACCCTCCAACACCGGGGAGCTGTTTTTT.

There are a few counts of this clone. This rearrangement joins TRBV4-1 to TRBJ2-3; 16 bases align to TRBD2. V was pared by 5 bases and J by 5 bases, with 4 bases of the junction left unmatched. The length of the CDR3 is 16 residues. The germline V gene has CDR1 MGHRA and CDR2 YSYEKL. CDR3 in amino acids: CASSKGLAGGLDTQYF. In nucleotides, the CDR3 is TGCGCCAGCAGCAAGGGACTAGCGGGAGGGTTAGATACGCAGTATTTT.

The genes are TRBV27 and TRBJ1-1; tentatively, D is TRBD1 (5 bases). Trimming took off 6 bases at V and 3 bases at J, with 14 bases between the two ends. CDR3 size: 14 residues. CDR1 and CDR2 (germline): MNHEY, SMNVEV (reference sequence). The CDR3 protein is CASRHPGVDTEAFF. Here the CDR3 DNA reads TGTGCCAGCAGGCATCCGGGGGTGGACACTGAAGCTTTCTTT.

The chain joins TRBV7-2 to TRBJ2-7; D unresolved. The germline V gene has CDR1 SGHTA and CDR2 FQGNSA. CDR3 length: 13 amino acids. Trimming left V 3 bases short and J 3 bases short, with 9 bases between. Written as DNA, the CDR3 is TGTGCCAGCAGCTTTGACGAAAGCTACGAGCAGTACTTC. It specifies CASSFDESYEQYF.

The table lists this clone with many counts. Other DNA sequences of this sample code for an identical CDR3. The chain employs TRBV7-9 and TRBJ2-2; D not resolved. The V end lost 6 bases, the J end lost 4 bases, and 9 bases lay between the germline ends. This CDR3 contains 13 residues. The germline V gene has CDR1 SEHNR and CDR2 FQNEAQ (reference sequence). Written as DNA, the CDR3 is TGTGCCAGCAGTCCCAGGTCCACCGGGGAGCTGTTTTTT. This codes for CASSPRSTGELFF.

This clone was counted between two and nine times. The chain combines TRBV7-9 with TRBJ1-4; tentatively, D is TRBD1 (5 bases). Germline-derived CDR1 and CDR2 are SEHNR and FQNEAQ (reference sequence). The CDR3 loop spans 14 amino acids. Between the trimmed V and J ends, which lost 5 bases and 8 bases, there was a span of 15 bases. Here the CDR3 DNA reads TGTGCCAGCAGCCCCTCCGGGGGAGGAGAAAAACTGTTTTTT. Its translation is CASSPSGGGEKLFF. Combining the CDR3 with reference TRBV7-9 and TRBJ1-4 gives the whole variable domain DTGVSQNPRHKITKRGQNVTFRCDPISEHNRLYWYRQTLGQGPEFLTYFQNEAQLEKSRLLSDRFSAERPKGSFSTLEIQRTEQGDSAMYLCASSPSGGGEKLFFGSGTQLSVL.

The chain is built from TRBV7-2 and TRBJ2-1; 10 positions agree with TRBD2. Germline CDR1 SGHTA, CDR2 FQGNSA. Losses at the gene ends were 6 bases for V and 6 bases for J; bases not matched to a gene: 11. The CDR3 spans 16 residues. In DNA, the CDR3 is TGTGCCAGCAGTAAATGGACTAGCGGCCGGTCCAATGAGCAGTTCTTC. Its translation is CASSKWTSGRSNEQFF. The full variable domain, in which reference TRBV7-2 and TRBJ2-1 provide the parts outside the CDR3, is GAGVSQSPSNKVTEKGKDVELRCDPISGHTALYWYRQSLGQGLEFLIYFQGNSAPDKSGLPSDRFSAERTGGSVSTLTIQRTQQEDSAVYLCASSKWTSGRSNEQFFGPGTRLTVL.

In nucleotides, the CDR3 is TGTGCCACCAGCAGAGACCCAACCGGGACAGGGTATGGCTACACCTTC. The encoded protein is CATSRDPTGTGYGYTF. V and J are TRBV15 and TRBJ1-2; 9 bases line up with TRBD1. The germline gives CDR1 LNHNV, CDR2 YYDKDF (reference sequence). Unmatched junction bases numbered 7, after V lost 0 bases and J lost 5 bases. CDR3 size: 16 residues.

The chain combines TRBV18 with TRBJ1-2, with D maybe TRBD1 (5 bases). The V gene's germline CDR1 is KGHSH and CDR2 LQKENI. Trimming took 1 base from V and 4 from J, leaving 13 bases between them. The CDR3 runs to 15 residues. The CDR3 DNA is TGTGCCAGCTCACCACGTACTAGCGGGGGCTATGGCTACACCTTC. It encodes CASSPRTSGGYGYTF.

The rearrangement joins TRBV5-4 to TRBJ2-5, with 10 bases fitting TRBD2. The CDR3 has 15 residues. The V gene end was trimmed by 2 bases and the J gene end by 3 bases; junction bases not matched to a gene: 4. Germline values: CDR1 SGHNT, CDR2 YYREEE (reference sequence). The CDR3 DNA is TGTGCCAGCAGCTTTTGGACTAGCGGAAAAGAGACCCAGTACTTC. As protein: CASSFWTSGKETQYF.

The chain couples TRBV9 to TRBJ1-1, with 9 bases fitting TRBD1. CDR3 size: 16 residues. Germline loops: CDR1 SGDLS, CDR2 YYNGEE. V lost 0 bases, J lost 8 bases, and 11 bases stayed unmatched. The CDR3 nucleotides are TGTGCCAGCAGCGTAGCTGGGGGGACAGGGCATATGGAAGCTTTCTTT. This codes for CASSVAGGTGHMEAFF.